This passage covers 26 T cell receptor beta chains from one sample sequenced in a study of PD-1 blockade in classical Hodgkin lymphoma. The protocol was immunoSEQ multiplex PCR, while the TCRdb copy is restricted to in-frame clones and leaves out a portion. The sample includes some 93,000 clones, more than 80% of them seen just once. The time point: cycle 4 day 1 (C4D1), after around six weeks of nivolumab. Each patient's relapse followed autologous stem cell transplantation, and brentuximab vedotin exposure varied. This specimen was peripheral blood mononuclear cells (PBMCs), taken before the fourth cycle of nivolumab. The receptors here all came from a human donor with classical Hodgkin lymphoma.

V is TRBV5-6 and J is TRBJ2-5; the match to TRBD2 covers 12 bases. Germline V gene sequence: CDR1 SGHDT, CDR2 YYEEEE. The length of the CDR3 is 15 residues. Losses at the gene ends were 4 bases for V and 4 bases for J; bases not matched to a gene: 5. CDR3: CASSRLAGAGETQYF. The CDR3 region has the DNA TGTGCCAGCAGCAGACTAGCGGGAGCGGGAGAGACCCAGTACTTC.

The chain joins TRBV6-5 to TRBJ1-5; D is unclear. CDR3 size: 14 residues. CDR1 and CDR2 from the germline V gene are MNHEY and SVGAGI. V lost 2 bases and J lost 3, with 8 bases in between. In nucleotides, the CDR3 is TGTGCCAGCAGTTACACGCGGTACAATCAGCCCCAGCATTTT. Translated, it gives CASSYTRYNQPQHF.

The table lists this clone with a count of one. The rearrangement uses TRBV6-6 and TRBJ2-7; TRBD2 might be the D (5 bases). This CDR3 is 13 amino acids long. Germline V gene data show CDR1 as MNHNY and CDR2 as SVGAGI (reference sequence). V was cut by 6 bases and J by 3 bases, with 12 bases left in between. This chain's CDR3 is CASRRQRNYEQYF. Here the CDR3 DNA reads TGTGCCAGCAGGCGCCAGCGGAACTACGAGCAGTACTTC.

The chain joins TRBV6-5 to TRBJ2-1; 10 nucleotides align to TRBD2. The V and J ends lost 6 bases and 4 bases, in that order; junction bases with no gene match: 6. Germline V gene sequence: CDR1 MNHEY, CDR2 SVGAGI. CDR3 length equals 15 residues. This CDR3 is CASSPTSGLYNEQFF. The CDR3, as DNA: TGTGCCAGCAGCCCGACTAGCGGGCTTTACAATGAGCAGTTCTTC.

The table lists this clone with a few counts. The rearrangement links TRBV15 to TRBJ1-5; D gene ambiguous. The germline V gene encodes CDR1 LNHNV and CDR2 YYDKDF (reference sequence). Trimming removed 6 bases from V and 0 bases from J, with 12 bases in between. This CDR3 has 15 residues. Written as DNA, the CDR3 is TGTGCCACCAGTCCAGGACCCTATAGCAATCAGCCCCAGCATTTT. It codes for CATSPGPYSNQPQHF.

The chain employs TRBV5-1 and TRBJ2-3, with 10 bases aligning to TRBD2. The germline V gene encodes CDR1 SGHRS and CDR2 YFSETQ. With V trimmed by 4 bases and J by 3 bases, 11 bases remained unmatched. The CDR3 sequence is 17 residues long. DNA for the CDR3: TGCGCCAGCAGCAACTACTTAGCGGGAGGACTAACAGATACGCAGTATTTT. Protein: CASSNYLAGGLTDTQYF.

CDR3 coding DNA: TGTGCCAGCAGCTTACGGTGGGAGCAGTTCTTC. It codes for CASSLRWEQFF. This sequence joins TRBV7-2 and TRBJ2-1; D not certain. The CDR3 consists of 11 residues. Trimming cost V 2 bases and J 10 bases, with 6 bases left between them. Per the germline V gene, CDR1 is SGHTA and CDR2 is FQGNSA. Combining the CDR3 with reference TRBV7-2 and TRBJ2-1 gives the whole variable domain GAGVSQSPSNKVTEKGKDVELRCDPISGHTALYWYRQSLGQGLEFLIYFQGNSAPDKSGLPSDRFSAERTGGSVSTLTIQRTQQEDSAVYLCASSLRWEQFFGPGTRLTVL.

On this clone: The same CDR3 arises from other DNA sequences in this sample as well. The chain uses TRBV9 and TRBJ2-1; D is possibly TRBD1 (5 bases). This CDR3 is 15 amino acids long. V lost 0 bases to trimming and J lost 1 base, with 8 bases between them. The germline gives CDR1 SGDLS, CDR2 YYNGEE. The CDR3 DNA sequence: TGTGCCAGCAGCGTAGTAGGGGATTCCTACAATGAGCAGTTCTTC. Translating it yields CASSVVGDSYNEQFF.

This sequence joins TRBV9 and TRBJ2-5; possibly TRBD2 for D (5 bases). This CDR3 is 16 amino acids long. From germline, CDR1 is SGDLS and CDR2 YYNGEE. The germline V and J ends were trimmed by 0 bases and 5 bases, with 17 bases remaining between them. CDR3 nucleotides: TGTGCCAGCAGCGTAGAGCCACCGGGAACGGGTGAGACCCAGTACTTC. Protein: CASSVEPPGTGETQYF.

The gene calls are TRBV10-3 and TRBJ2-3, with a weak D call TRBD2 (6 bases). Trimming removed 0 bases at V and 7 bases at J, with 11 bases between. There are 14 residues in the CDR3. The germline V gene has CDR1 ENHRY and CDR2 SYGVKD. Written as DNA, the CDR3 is TGTGCCATCAGTGAGTCGCCCACTAGCTATACGCAGTATTTT. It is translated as CAISESPTSYTQYF.

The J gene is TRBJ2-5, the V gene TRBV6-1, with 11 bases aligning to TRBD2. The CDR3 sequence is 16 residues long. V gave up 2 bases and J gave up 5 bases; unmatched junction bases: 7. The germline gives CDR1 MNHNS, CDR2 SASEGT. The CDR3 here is CASSESQLAGVETQYF. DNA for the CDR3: TGTGCCAGCAGTGAAAGTCAACTAGCGGGAGTGGAGACCCAGTACTTC.

CDR3 sequence reads: CASSSGTYEQYF. For the CDR3, the DNA is TGTGCCAGCTCTAGCGGCACCTACGAGCAGTACTTC. The V gene is TRBV28, the J gene TRBJ2-7; 7 nucleotides match TRBD2. The germline CDR1 and CDR2 sequences are MDHEN and SYDVKM. CDR3 length: 12 amino acids. After removal of 8 bases from V and 2 bases from J, the junction contained 3 bases not matched to a gene.

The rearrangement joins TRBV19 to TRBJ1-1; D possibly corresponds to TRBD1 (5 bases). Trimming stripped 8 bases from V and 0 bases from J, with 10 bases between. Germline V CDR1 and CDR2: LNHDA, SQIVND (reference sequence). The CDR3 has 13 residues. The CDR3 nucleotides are TGTGCCAGTTCCCAGGGTTTGAACACTGAAGCTTTCTTT. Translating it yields CASSQGLNTEAFF.

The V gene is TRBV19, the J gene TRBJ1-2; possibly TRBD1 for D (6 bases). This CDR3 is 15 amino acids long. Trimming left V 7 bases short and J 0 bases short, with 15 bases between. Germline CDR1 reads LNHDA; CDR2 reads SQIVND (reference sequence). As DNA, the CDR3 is TGTGCCAGTAACTATAACAGGGTTGCTAACTATGGCTACACCTTC. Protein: CASNYNRVANYGYTF.

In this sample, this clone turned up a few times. The CDR3 DNA is TGTGCCAGCCGGCGTTCAGGGTACGAGCAGTACTTC. This encodes CASRRSGYEQYF. The J gene is TRBJ2-7, the V gene TRBV11-2, with D possibly matching TRBD1 (5 bases). Germline V lookup: CDR1 SGHAT, CDR2 FQNNGV. V was pared by 8 bases and J by 4 bases, with 12 bases between. This CDR3 has 12 residues.

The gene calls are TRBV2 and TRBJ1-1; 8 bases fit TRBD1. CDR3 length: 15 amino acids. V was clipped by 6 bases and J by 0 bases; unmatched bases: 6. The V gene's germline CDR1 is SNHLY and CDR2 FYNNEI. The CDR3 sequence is CASSDRDRMNTEAFF. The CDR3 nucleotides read TGTGCCAGCAGCGACAGGGACAGGATGAACACTGAAGCTTTCTTT.

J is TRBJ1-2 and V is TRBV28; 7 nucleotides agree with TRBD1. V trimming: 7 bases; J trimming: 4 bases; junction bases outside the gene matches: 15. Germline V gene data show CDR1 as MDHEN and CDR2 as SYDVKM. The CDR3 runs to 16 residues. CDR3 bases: TGTGCCAGCACTCCTCCAGGCGGACAGGCGCTCTATGGCTACACCTTC. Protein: CASTPPGGQALYGYTF.

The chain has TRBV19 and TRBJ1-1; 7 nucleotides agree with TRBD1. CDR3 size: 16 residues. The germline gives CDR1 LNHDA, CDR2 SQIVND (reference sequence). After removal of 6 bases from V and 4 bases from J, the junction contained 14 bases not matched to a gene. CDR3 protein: CASSRDSPGGGTEAFF. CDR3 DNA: TGTGCCAGTAGCCGAGACAGCCCAGGGGGAGGCACTGAAGCTTTCTTT.

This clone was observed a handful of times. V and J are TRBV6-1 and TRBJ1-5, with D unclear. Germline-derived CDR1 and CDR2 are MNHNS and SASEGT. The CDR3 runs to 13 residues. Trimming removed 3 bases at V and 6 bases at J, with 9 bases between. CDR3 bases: TGTGCCAGCAGTGACATGTGGGCTCAGCCCCAGCATTTT. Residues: CASSDMWAQPQHF.

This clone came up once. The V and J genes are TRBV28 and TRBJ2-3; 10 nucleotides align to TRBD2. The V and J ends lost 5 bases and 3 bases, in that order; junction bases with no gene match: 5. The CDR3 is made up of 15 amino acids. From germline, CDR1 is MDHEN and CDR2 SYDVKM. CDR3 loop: CASSPSGRWTDTQYF. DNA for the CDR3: TGTGCCAGCAGTCCTAGCGGGAGATGGACAGATACGCAGTATTTT.

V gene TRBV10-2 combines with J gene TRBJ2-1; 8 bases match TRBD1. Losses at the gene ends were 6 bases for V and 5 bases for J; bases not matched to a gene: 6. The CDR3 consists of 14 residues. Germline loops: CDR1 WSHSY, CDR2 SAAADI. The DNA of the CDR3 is TGCGCCAGCAGGGGGACAGGCCTTAACAATGAGCAGTTCTTC. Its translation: CASRGTGLNNEQFF.

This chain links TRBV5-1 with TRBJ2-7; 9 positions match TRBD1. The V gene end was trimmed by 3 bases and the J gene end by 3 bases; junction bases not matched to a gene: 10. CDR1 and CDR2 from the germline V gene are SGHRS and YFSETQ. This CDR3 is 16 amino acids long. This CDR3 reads CASSWGGGQGGYEQYF. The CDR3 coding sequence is TGCGCCAGCAGCTGGGGAGGGGGACAGGGTGGCTACGAGCAGTACTTC.

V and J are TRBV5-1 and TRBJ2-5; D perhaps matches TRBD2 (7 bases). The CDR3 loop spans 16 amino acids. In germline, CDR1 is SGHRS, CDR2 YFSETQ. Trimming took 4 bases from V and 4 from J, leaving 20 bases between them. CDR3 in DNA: TGCGCCAGCAGCCCCATGAGGGGGGGGATAGGAGAGACCCAGTACTTC. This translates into CASSPMRGGIGETQYF.

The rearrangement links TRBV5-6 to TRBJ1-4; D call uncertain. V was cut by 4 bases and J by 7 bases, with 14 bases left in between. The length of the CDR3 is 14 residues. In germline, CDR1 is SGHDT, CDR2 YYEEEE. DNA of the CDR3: TGTGCCAGCAGCCAAGTAGGGAGGACTGAAAAACTGTTTTTT. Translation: CASSQVGRTEKLFF.

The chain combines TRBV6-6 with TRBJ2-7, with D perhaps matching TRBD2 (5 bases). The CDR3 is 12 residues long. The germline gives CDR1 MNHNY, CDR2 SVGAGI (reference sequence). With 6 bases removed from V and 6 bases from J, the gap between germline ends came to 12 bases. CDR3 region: CASSQADREQYF. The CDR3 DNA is TGTGCCAGCAGCCAAGCGGACCGCGAGCAGTACTTC.

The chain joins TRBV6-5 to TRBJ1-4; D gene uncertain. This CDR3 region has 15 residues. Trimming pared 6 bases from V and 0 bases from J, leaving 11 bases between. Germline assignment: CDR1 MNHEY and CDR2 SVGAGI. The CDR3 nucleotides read TGTGCCAGCAGCTCCGTGGGCTCAACTAATGAAAAACTGTTTTTT. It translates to CASSSVGSTNEKLFF.